Sequencing of this T cell receptor (beta chain) was carried out in a study of early T cells in non-severe SARS-CoV-2 infection. One entry per CDR3 protein, called by TCRdb with MiXCR from the 5' RACE reads. Of nearly 90,000 distinct CDR3 sequences in the sample, approximately 15% were seen once. V lost 5 bases and J lost 4, with 17 bases in between. In germline, CDR1 is LNHDA, CDR2 SQIVND (reference sequence). This CDR3 region has 15 residues. The chain couples TRBV19 to TRBJ2-5; a possible D gene is TRBD2 (7 bases). The receptor comes from an adult who was a healthcare worker with PCR-confirmed SARS-CoV-2 infection or an uninfected control (not recorded which). Sequencing was performed on whole blood. DNA for the CDR3: TGTGCCAGTAGTGGCCCCGGCGGGGGCCGAGAGACCCAGTACTTC. Residues: CASSGPGGGRETQYF.